There are a few counts of the clone carrying this T cell receptor beta chain. This record belongs to a study of T-cell reconstitution after alpha-beta-depleted transplantation in children. TCRbeta library preparation incorporated unique molecular identifiers. TCRdb reanalysed the PCR reads using MiXCR and keeps one entry per CDR3 protein. The sample holds about 610,000 distinct CDR3 sequences, roughly a tenth seen once. The CDR3 consists of 11 residues. The ends were cut back, 6 bases at V and 8 bases at J, with 8 bases in the middle. The V gene's germline CDR1 is MGHRA and CDR2 YSYEKL. The receptor was isolated from a human donor who donated a stem cell graft to a child with acute myeloid leukemia. The material was PBMCs from the stem cell graft donor, obtained from the stem cell graft. J is TRBJ2-1 and V is TRBV4-1; no clear D. This CDR3 is CASRGYDEQFF. The CDR3 bases are TGCGCCAGCAGAGGGTACGATGAGCAGTTCTTC.